The 15 T cell receptor beta chains reported below all come from one sample, sequenced in a study of T cells in localized non-small cell lung cancer. The assay was immunoSEQ multiplex PCR, and TCRdb's table has in-frame clones only and misses some. Among approximately 140,000 clones listed, around 90% were seen once. The starting material was peripheral blood, obtained before any cancer treatment. The receptors come from a female donor at least 60 years old with stage I lung adenocarcinoma.

The chain uses TRBV30 and TRBJ2-1; TRBD2 aligns across 9 bases. Per the germline V gene, CDR1 is GTSNPN and CDR2 is SVGIG (reference sequence). This CDR3 has 15 residues. V lost 4 bases, J lost 9 bases, and 13 bases stayed unmatched. CDR3 residues: CAWKSPGLAFREQFF. CDR3 sequence (DNA): TGTGCCTGGAAATCTCCGGGACTAGCTTTCCGTGAGCAGTTCTTC. The entire variable domain, with the rest obtained from reference TRBV30 and TRBJ2-1, is as follows: SQTIHQWPATLVQPVGSPLSLECTVEGTSNPNLYWYRQAAGRGLQLLFYSVGIGQISSEVPQNLSASRPQDRQFILSSKKLLLSDSGFYLCAWKSPGLAFREQFFGPGTRLTVL.

V and J are TRBV11-3 and TRBJ2-6; 9 nucleotides match TRBD1. V shed 5 bases, J shed 0 bases, and the junction held 8 bases outside the gene matches. Germline V gene data show CDR1 as SGHNT and CDR2 as YENEEA. This CDR3 is built from 18 residues. The CDR3 nucleotides are TGTGCCAGCAGCCTTGGGACAGGGACTGGCTCTGGGGCCAACGTCCTGACTTTC. This encodes CASSLGTGTGSGANVLTF.

V gene TRBV5-1 combines with J gene TRBJ2-6; TRBD1 is a possible D gene (6 bases). Deletions cut 0 bases from V and 4 bases from J, with 11 bases between. The CDR3 is 16 residues long. CDR1 SGHRS and CDR2 YFSETQ come from the germline V gene. The CDR3 protein is CASSLASGAGANVLTF. The CDR3 nucleotides are TGCGCCAGCAGCTTGGCCTCAGGGGCGGGGGCCAACGTCCTGACTTTC.

In its sample, this clone was seen a few times. The genes are TRBV7-8 and TRBJ1-1; possible D gene TRBD1, 6 bases. The CDR3 has 13 residues. Trimming took off 2 bases at V and 11 bases at J, with 15 bases between the two ends. Per the germline V gene, CDR1 is SGHVS and CDR2 is FQNEAQ. CDR3 sequence: CASSLSIQGEAFF. The CDR3 DNA follows: TGTGCCAGCAGCTTATCGATACAGGGAGAGGCTTTCTTT.

In DNA, the CDR3 is TGCGCCAGCTCCCGGGGTGGGCTCTCCTACGAGCAGTACTTC. Translated: CASSRGGLSYEQYF. The chain employs TRBV5-1 and TRBJ2-7; the D gene is possibly TRBD2 (5 bases). The CDR3 length is 14 residues. Germline lookup yields CDR1 SGHRS and CDR2 YFSETQ. Trimming removed 7 bases at V and 0 bases at J, with 14 bases between.

The chain joins TRBV5-6 to TRBJ1-2, with TRBD1 matching over 9 bases. Germline V gene data show CDR1 as SGHDT and CDR2 as YYEEEE. Trimming removed 2 bases from V and 5 bases from J; junction bases left unmatched: 4. This CDR3 has 14 residues. This chain's CDR3 is CASSFDRGGYGYTF. The CDR3 DNA sequence: TGTGCCAGCAGCTTCGACAGGGGGGGATATGGCTACACCTTC.

This sequence joins TRBV28 and TRBJ2-7; TRBD1 matches at 10 bases. The length of the CDR3 is 15 residues. CDR1 is MDHEN and CDR2 is SYDVKM in the germline V gene. After removal of 5 bases from V and 3 bases from J, the junction contained 7 bases not matched to a gene. The CDR3 reads CASSPRDRGIYEQYF. The CDR3 region has the DNA TGTGCCAGCAGTCCCCGGGACAGGGGAATCTACGAGCAGTACTTC.

The V call is TRBV4-1, the J call TRBJ2-7; 10 bases are a match to TRBD2. The CDR3 sequence is 13 residues long. Germline lookup yields CDR1 MGHRA and CDR2 YSYEKL. With 4 bases clipped from V and 4 bases from J, the junction kept 1 base outside the gene matches. CDR3 protein: CASSLAGGYEQYF. CDR3 nucleotides: TGCGCCAGCAGCCTAGCGGGAGGATACGAGCAGTACTTC.

The V call is TRBV4-2, the J call TRBJ2-3, with 11 bases aligning to TRBD2. CDR3 length: 20 amino acids. Germline V gives CDR1 LGHNA, CDR2 YNFKEQ. V lost 0 bases and J lost 3; bases outside the gene matches: 14. CDR3 protein: CASSQDGGWASGRNTDTQYF. CDR3 DNA sequence: TGTGCCAGCAGCCAAGATGGAGGGTGGGCTAGCGGGAGGAATACAGATACGCAGTATTTT.

The chain recombines TRBV30 with TRBJ2-7; the D gene is possibly TRBD1 (5 bases). The CDR3 loop spans 13 amino acids. The V gene's germline CDR1 is GTSNPN and CDR2 SVGIG (reference sequence). The V and J ends lost 7 bases and 6 bases respectively, with 19 bases between them. The CDR3: CASETVSPGEQYF. In nucleotides, the CDR3 is TGTGCCTCAGAGACAGTCTCTCCGGGCGAGCAGTACTTC.

The chain's CDR3 is CASSFQGESARGNTIYF. CDR3 DNA: TGTGCCAGCAGTTTTCAGGGTGAGAGTGCCCGGGGAAACACCATATATTTT. The J gene is TRBJ1-3, the V gene TRBV7-2; D may be TRBD1 (5 bases). Germline CDR1 reads SGHTA; CDR2 reads FQGNSA. V lost 6 bases to trimming and J lost 4 bases, with 22 bases between them. The CDR3 runs to 17 residues.

Turning to this clone: A read error may produce the germline difference seen at one junction end. The sample holds other DNA sequences that translate to the same CDR3. The rearrangement joins TRBV5-1 to TRBJ2-2, with a possible D match to TRBD2 (5 bases). CDR3 length: 16 residues. Germline V gene sequence: CDR1 SGHRS, CDR2 YFSETQ. DNA of the CDR3: TGCGCCAGCAGCCCGCAGGTAGCCTCGAACACCGGGGAGTTGTTTTTT. It encodes CASSPQVASNTGELFF. Filled out from reference TRBV5-1 and TRBJ2-2, the complete variable domain reads KAGVTQTPRYLIKTRGQQVTLSCSPISGHRSVSWYQQTPGQGLQFLFEYFSETQRNKGNFPGRFSGRQFSNSRSEMNVSTLELGDSALYLCASSPQVASNTGELFFGEGSRLTVL.

This sequence joins TRBV6-6 and TRBJ2-7; 8 bases are a match to TRBD1. The CDR3 consists of 14 residues. The germline gives CDR1 MNHNY, CDR2 SVGAGI (reference sequence). J was trimmed by 0 bases and V by 4 bases; bases with no gene match: 2. The chain's CDR3 is CASSLGTGSYEQYF. In DNA, the CDR3 is TGTGCCAGCAGTTTGGGGACAGGCTCCTACGAGCAGTACTTC.

The genes are TRBV9 and TRBJ1-3, with 8 bases fitting TRBD1. After removal of 3 bases from V and 4 bases from J, the junction contained 3 bases not matched to a gene. The V gene's germline CDR1 is SGDLS and CDR2 YYNGEE. CDR3 size: 14 residues. This CDR3 is CASSAQGDGNTIYF. DNA of the CDR3: TGTGCCAGCAGCGCACAGGGGGACGGAAACACCATATATTTT. The full variable domain, rest sourced from reference TRBV9 and TRBJ1-3, is DSGVTQTPKHLITATGQRVTLRCSPRSGDLSVYWYQQSLDQGLQFLIQYYNGEERAKGNILERFSAQQFPDLHSELNLSSLELGDSALYFCASSAQGDGNTIYFGEGSWLTVV.

J is TRBJ2-7 and V is TRBV6-1; D remains ambiguous. Germline assignment: CDR1 MNHNS and CDR2 SASEGT. This CDR3 contains 15 residues. Trimming pared 2 bases from V and 2 bases from J, leaving 13 bases between. The CDR3 sequence is CASSEQPAPAYEQYF. CDR3 DNA sequence: TGTGCCAGCAGTGAACAGCCAGCACCGGCCTACGAGCAGTACTTC.